This T cell receptor beta chain is from a study of cytomegalovirus exposure and HLA in healthy donors. Points from the study as a whole: Exclusion as indistinguishable affected some V segments, including TRBV6-2 and TRBV6-3.

This CDR3 is 15 amino acids long. Trimming shortened V by 0 bases and J by 10 bases, and 17 bases separated the two germline ends. CDR1 is SNHLY and CDR2 is FYNNEI in the germline V gene. A word on this clone: Its matching antigen is unknown.

In the PCR, 60 Vbeta and 13 Jbeta primers were used. The method was immunoSEQ multiplex PCR; TCRdb's version includes in-frame clones alone and lacks a portion of them. The sample records 150,000 or so clones, roughly four fifths being singletons. The sequence was collected from a man aged 18 to 30 in good health and CMV-seropositive. Specimen: PBMCs. The chain employs TRBV2 and TRBJ2-3, with TRBD2 as a possible D gene (5 bases). CDR3 in DNA: TGTGCCAGCAGTGAAGCGCTTCTTGAGGAGGACGCGCAGTATTTT. Amino acids: CASSEALLEEDAQYF.